The clone carrying this TCR beta chain came up many times. What it binds is unknown. This sample is drawn from a study of identical twins. V lost 0 bases and J 4 bases, leaving 1 base between the germline ends. The length of the CDR3 is 12 residues. Germline CDR1 PRHDT, CDR2 FYEKMQ (reference sequence). MiXCR was run by TCRdb on the 5' RACE reads, yielding one entry per CDR3 protein. The table lists 300,000 to 400,000 distinct CDR3 sequences, roughly an eighth of them singletons. Overall study results and limits: Cord blood beta clonotypes that were abundant carried fewer insertions, and memory repertoires showed no such trend.

This sample was also put to use in a study of yellow fever vaccine responses in identical twins. That source adds: The authors reported partly convergent, partly personalized vaccine responses in identical twins.

The source is a woman between 18 and 29 years old in good health. The chain carries TRBV13 and TRBJ1-3; D uncertain. Sequencing input: CD8+ T cells sorted from blood. The CDR3 sequence is CASSLGGNTIYF. The CDR3 region has the DNA TGTGCCAGCAGCTTAGGCGGAAACACCATATATTTT.